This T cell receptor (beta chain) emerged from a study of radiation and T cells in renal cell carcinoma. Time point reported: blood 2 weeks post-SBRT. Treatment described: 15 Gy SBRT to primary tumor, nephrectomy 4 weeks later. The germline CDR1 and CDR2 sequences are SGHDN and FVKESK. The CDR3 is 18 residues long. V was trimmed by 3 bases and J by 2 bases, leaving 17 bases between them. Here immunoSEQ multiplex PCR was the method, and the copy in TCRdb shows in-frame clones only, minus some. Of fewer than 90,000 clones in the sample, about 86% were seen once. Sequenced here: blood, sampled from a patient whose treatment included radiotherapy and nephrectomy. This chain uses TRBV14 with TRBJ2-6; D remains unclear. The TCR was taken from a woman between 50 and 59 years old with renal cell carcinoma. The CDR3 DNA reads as TGTGCCAGCAGCCACCTGGATAGACTCCACCCTGGGGCCAACGTCCTGACTTTC. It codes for CASSHLDRLHPGANVLTF.